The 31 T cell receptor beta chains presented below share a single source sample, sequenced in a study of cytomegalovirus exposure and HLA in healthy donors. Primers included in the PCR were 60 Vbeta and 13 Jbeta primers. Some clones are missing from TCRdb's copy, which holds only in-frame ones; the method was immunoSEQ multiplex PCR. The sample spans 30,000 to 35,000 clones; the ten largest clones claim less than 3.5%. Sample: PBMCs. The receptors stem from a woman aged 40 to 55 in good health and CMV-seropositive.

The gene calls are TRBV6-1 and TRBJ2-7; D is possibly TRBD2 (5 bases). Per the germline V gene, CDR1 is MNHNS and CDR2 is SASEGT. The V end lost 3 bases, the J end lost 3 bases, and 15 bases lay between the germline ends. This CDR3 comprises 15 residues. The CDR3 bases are TGTGCCAGCAGTGAGTACACGGACTCGAGCTACGAGCAGTACTTC. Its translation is CASSEYTDSSYEQYF.

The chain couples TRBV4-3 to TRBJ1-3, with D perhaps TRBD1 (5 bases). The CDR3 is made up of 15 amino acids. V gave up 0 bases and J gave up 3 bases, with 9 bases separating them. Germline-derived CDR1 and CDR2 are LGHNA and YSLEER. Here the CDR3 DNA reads TGCGCCAGCAGCCAAGATGCGGGGGGTGGAAACACCATATATTTT. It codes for CASSQDAGGGNTIYF.

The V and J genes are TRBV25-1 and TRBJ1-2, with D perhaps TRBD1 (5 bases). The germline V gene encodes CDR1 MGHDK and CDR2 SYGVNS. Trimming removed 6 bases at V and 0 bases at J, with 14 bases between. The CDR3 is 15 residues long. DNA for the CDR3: TGTGCCAGCAGCGATGACAGTGGCTCTAACTATGGCTACACCTTC. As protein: CASSDDSGSNYGYTF.

CDR3 bases: TGTGCCTGGAGTTTATCCTACGAGCAGTACTTC. It yields the protein CAWSLSYEQYF. The J gene is TRBJ2-7, the V gene TRBV30; D is ambiguous. Trimming pared 2 bases from V and 1 base from J, leaving 3 bases between. The CDR3 is made up of 11 amino acids. Per the germline V gene, CDR1 is GTSNPN and CDR2 is SVGIG (reference sequence). The full variable domain, completed using reference TRBV30 and TRBJ2-7, is SQTIHQWPATLVQPVGSPLSLECTVEGTSNPNLYWYRQAAGRGLQLLFYSVGIGQISSEVPQNLSASRPQDRQFILSSKKLLLSDSGFYLCAWSLSYEQYFGPGTRLTVT.

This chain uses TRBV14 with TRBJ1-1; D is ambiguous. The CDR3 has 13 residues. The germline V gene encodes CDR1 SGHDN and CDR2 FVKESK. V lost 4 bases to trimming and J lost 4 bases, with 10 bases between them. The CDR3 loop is CASSRGLSTEAFF. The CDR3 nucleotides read TGTGCCAGCAGCCGAGGGTTGAGCACTGAAGCTTTCTTT.

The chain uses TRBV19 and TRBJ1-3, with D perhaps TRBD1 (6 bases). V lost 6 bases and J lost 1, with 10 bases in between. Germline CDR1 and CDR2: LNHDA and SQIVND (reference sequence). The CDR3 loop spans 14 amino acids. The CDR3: CASSTGWSGNTIYF. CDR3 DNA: TGTGCCAGTAGCACAGGGTGGTCTGGAAACACCATATATTTT.

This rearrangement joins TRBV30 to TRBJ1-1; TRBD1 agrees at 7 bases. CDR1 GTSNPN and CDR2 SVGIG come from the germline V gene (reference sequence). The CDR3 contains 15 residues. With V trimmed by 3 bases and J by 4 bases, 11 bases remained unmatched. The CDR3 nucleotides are TGTGCCTGGAGCGTAGGACAACAGGGGACCACTGAAGCTTTCTTT. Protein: CAWSVGQQGTTEAFF.

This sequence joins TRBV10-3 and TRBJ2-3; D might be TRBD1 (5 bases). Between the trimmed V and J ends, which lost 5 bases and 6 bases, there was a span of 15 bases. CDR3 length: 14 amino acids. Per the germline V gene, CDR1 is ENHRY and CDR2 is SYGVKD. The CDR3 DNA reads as TGTGCCATCAGTTTTGGAGTACGACAGGATACGCAGTATTTT. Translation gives CAISFGVRQDTQYF.

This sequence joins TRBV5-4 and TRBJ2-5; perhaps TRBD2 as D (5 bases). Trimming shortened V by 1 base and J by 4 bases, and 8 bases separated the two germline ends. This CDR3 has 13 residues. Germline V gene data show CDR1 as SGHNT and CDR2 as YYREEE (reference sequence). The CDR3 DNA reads TGTGCCAGCAGCTTGAGCGGCAGAGAGACCCAGTACTTC. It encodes CASSLSGRETQYF.

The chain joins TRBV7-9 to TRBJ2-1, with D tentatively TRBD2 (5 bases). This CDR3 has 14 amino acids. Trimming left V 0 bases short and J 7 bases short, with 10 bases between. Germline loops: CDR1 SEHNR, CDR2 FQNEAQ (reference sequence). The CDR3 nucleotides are TGTGCCAGCAGCTTAGCGGGAGCGGTTAATGAGCAGTTCTTC. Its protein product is CASSLAGAVNEQFF.

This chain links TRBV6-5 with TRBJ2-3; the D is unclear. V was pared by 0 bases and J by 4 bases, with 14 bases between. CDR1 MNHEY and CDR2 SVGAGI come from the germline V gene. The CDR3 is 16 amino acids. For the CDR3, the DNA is TGTGCCAGCAGTTACTCGTTCAGTTCCTCGCCAGATACGCAGTATTTT. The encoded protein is CASSYSFSSSPDTQYF.

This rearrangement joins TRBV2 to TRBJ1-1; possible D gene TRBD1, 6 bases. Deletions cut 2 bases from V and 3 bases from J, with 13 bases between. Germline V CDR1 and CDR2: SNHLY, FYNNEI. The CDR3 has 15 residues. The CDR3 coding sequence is TGTGCCAGCAGTGAAAGGGGACACACCTACACTGAAGCTTTCTTT. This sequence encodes CASSERGHTYTEAFF.

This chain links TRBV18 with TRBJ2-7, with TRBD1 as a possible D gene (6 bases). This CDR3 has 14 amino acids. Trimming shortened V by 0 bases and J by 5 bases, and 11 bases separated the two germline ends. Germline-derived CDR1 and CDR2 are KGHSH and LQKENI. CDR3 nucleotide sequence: TGTGCCAGCTCACCACCTCAGGGGATCGACGAGCAGTACTTC. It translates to CASSPPQGIDEQYF.

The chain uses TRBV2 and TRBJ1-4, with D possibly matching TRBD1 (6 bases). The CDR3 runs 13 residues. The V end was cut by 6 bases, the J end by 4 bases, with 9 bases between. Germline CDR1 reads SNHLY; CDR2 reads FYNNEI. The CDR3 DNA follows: TGTGCCAGCAGGAGGGACATTAATGAAAAACTGTTTTTT. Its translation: CASRRDINEKLFF.

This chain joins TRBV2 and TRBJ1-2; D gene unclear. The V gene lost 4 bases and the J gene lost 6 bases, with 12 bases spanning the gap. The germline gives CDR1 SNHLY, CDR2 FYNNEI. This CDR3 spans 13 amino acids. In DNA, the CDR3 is TGTGCCAGCAGTGCTGGAAGAGGGAATGGCTACACCTTC. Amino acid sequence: CASSAGRGNGYTF.

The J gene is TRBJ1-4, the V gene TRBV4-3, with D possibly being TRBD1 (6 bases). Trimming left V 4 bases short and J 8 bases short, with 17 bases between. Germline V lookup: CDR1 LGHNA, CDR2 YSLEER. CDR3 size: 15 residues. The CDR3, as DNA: TGCGCCAGCAGCCCGGGGACAAGCCAGGGGGAAAAACTGTTTTTT. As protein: CASSPGTSQGEKLFF.

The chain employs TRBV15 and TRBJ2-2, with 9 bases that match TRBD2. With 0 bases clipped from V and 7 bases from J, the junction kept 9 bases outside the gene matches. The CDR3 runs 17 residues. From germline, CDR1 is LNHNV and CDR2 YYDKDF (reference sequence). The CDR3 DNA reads TGTGCCACCAGCAGAGAAGAGGGCGGGAGGGCCGGCGGGGAGCTGTTTTTT. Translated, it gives CATSREEGGRAGGELFF.

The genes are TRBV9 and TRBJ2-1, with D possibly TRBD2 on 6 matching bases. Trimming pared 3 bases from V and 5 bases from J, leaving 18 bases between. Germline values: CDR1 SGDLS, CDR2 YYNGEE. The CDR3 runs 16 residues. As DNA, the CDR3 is TGTGCCAGCAGCGGGGGAGGACGAGGACGGCACAATGAGCAGTTCTTC. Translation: CASSGGGRGRHNEQFF.

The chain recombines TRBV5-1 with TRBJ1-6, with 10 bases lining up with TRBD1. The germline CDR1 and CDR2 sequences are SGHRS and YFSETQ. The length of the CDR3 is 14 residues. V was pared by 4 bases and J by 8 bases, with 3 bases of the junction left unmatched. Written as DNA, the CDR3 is TGCGCCAGCAGCGGAGGGACAGGGGATTCACCCCTCCACTTT. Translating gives CASSGGTGDSPLHF. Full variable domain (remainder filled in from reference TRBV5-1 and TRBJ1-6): KAGVTQTPRYLIKTRGQQVTLSCSPISGHRSVSWYQQTPGQGLQFLFEYFSETQRNKGNFPGRFSGRQFSNSRSEMNVSTLELGDSALYLCASSGGTGDSPLHFGNGTRLTVT.

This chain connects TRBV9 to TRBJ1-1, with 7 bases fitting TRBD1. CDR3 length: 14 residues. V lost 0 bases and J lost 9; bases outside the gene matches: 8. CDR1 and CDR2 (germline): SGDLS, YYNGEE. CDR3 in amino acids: CASSVGGGVHKAFF. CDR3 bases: TGTGCCAGCAGCGTAGGAGGGGGCGTCCACAAAGCTTTCTTT.

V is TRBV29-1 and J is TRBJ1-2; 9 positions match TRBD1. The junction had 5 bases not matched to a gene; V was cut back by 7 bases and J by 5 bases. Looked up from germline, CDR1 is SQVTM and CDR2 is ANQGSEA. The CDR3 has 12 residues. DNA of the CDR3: TGCAGCGCGGCCGGGACAGGGTATGGCTACACCTTC. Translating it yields CSAAGTGYGYTF.

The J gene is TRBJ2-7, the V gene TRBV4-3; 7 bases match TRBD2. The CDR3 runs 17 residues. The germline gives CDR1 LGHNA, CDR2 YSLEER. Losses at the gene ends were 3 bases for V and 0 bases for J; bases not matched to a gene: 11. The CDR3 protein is CASSQRAGRPFSYEQYF. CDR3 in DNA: TGCGCCAGCAGCCAGAGAGCGGGACGCCCTTTCTCCTACGAGCAGTACTTC.

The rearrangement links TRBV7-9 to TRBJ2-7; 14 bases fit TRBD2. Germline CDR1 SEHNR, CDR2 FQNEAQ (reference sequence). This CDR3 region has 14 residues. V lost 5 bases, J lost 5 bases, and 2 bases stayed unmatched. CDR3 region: CASSPGLAGDEQYF. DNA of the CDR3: TGTGCCAGCAGCCCGGGACTAGCGGGAGACGAGCAGTACTTC.

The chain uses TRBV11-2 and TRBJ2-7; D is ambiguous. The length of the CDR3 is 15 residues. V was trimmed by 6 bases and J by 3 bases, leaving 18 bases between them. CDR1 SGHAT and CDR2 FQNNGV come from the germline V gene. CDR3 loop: CASSWSSLSIYEQYF. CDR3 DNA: TGTGCCAGCAGTTGGTCCTCTCTCTCTATCTACGAGCAGTACTTC.

CDR3 nucleotide sequence: TGTGCCAGCAGTTCGCAGGGATCGTACACTGAAGCTTTCTTT. It translates to CASSSQGSYTEAFF. The chain links TRBV27 to TRBJ1-1; possible D gene TRBD1, 5 bases. Looked up from germline, CDR1 is MNHEY and CDR2 is SMNVEV (reference sequence). Trimming removed 4 bases at V and 3 bases at J, with 12 bases between. This CDR3 comprises 14 residues.

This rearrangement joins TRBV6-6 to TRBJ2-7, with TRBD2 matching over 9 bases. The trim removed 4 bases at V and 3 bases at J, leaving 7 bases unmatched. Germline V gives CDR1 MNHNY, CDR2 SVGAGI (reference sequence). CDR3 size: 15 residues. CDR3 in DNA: TGTGCCAGCAGTTTTCTAGCGGGATTAAACTACGAGCAGTACTTC. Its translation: CASSFLAGLNYEQYF.

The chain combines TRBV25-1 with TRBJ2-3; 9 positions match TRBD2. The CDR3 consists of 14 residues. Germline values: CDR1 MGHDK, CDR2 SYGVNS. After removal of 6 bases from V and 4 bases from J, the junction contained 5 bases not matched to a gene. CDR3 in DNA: TGTGCCAGCAGAAGCGGGGGGTCGGCAGATACGCAGTATTTT. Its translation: CASRSGGSADTQYF.

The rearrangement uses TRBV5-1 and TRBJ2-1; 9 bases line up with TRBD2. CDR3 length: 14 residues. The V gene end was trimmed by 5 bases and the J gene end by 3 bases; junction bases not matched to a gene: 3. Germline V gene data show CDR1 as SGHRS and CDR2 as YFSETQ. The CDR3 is CASRGTSIYNEQFF. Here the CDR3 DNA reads TGCGCCAGCAGGGGGACTAGCATCTACAATGAGCAGTTCTTC.

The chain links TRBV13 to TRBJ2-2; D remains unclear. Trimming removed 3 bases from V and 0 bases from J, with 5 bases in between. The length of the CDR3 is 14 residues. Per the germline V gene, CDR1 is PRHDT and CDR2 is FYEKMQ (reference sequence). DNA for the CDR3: TGTGCCAGCAGCTTCACTCCGAACACCGGGGAGCTGTTTTTT. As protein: CASSFTPNTGELFF.

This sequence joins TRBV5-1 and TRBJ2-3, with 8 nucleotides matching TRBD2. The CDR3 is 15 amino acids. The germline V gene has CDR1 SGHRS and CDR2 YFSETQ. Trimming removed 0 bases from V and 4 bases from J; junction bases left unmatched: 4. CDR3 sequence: CASSLEGTSADTQYF. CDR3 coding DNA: TGCGCCAGCAGCTTGGAGGGGACTAGTGCAGATACGCAGTATTTT.

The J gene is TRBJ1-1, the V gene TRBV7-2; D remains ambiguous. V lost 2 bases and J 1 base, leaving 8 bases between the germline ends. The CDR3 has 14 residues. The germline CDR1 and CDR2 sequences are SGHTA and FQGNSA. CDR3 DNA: TGTGCCAGCAGCTTAACACCGGGGAACACTGAAGCTTTCTTT. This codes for CASSLTPGNTEAFF.